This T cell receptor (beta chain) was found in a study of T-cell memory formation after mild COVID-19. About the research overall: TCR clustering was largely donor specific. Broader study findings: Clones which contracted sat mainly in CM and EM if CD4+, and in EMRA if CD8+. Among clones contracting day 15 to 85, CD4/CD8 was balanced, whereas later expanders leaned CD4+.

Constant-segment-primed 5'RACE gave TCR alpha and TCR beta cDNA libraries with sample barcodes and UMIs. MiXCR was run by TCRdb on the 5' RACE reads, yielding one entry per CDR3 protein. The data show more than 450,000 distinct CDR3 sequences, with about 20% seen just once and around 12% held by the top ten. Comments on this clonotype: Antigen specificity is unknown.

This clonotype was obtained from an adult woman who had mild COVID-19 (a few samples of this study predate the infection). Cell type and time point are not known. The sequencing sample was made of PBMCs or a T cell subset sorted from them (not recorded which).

The CDR3 DNA follows: TGCAGTGCTAGAGATACGGAGCGGGGGCTCACAGATACGCAGTATTTT. Its protein is CSARDTERGLTDTQYF. The V call is TRBV20-1, the J call TRBJ2-3; 8 bases line up with TRBD2. CDR1 DFQATT and CDR2 SNEGSKA come from the germline V gene (reference sequence). V dropped 0 bases and J dropped 2; count of bases not matched to a gene: 7. This CDR3 is 16 amino acids long.